This TCR beta chain was found in a study of T-cell reconstitution after alpha-beta-depleted transplantation in children. Broader study findings: Reportedly, only several hundred clones from non-depleted graft cells drove alpha-beta T-cell counts at about two months. T cells produced anew were the main source of T-cell counts and diversity one year after transplant. Surviving recipient T cells and thymic progenitors produced the high day-60 TCRbeta diversity seen in some patients.

This clonotype has ten or more counts. What it binds is unknown. This CDR3 comprises 15 residues. The germline V gene encodes CDR1 SGHRS and CDR2 YFSETQ. The junction had 6 bases not matched to a gene; V was cut back by 3 bases and J by 6 bases. Preparation of the TCRbeta library was carried out with unique molecular identifiers. TCRdb re-analysed the PCR reads in MiXCR, keeping a single row per CDR3 protein. The sample holds roughly 32,000 distinct CDR3 sequences; roughly 6.7% are singletons and the top ten take 27%. This clonotype originated in a child in the first two years of life who had a stem cell transplant for acute myeloid leukemia, so the T cells may come from the graft donor. This sequence joins TRBV5-1 and TRBJ2-2, with 9 positions matching TRBD2. This material consisted of peripheral blood, taken 60 days after TCRalphabeta/CD19-depleted stem cell transplant. This CDR3 is CASSSGGGGAGELFF. In DNA, the CDR3 is TGCGCCAGCAGCTCCGGAGGCGGGGGGGCCGGGGAGCTGTTTTTT. Using reference TRBV5-1 and TRBJ2-2 for the parts outside the CDR3, the full variable domain is KAGVTQTPRYLIKTRGQQVTLSCSPISGHRSVSWYQQTPGQGLQFLFEYFSETQRNKGNFPGRFSGRQFSNSRSEMNVSTLELGDSALYLCASSSGGGGAGELFFGEGSRLTVL.